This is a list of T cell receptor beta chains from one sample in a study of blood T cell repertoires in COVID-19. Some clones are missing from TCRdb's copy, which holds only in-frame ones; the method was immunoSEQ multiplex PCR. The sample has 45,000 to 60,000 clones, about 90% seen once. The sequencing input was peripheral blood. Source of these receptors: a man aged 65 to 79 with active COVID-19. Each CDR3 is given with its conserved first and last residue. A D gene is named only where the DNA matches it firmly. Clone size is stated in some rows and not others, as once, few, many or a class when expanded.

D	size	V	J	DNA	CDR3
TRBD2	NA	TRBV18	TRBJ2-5	TGTGCCAGCTCACAGAGCGGGGTAGATAAAGAGACCCAGTACTTC	CASSQSGVDKETQYF
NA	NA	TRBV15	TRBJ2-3	TGTGCCACCAGCAGGCAGATGATAGATACGCAGTATTTT	CATSRQMIDTQYF
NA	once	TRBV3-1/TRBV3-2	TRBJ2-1	TGTGCCAGCAGCCCGTCCGGGTATGAGCAGTTCTTC	CASSPSGYEQFF
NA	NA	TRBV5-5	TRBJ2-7	TGTGCCAGCAGCCTTCCGGGGGAAAGGGAGCAGTACTTC	CASSLPGEREQYF
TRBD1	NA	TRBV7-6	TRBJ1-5	TGTGCCAGCAGCTTAGTGGGCCCCGGGACAGGTTGGGTTGGAAGCAATCAGCCCCAGCATTTT	CASSLVGPGTGWVGSNQPQHF
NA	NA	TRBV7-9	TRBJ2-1	TGTGCCAGCAGCTTAGGTTCAGGGACCTACAATGAGCAGTTCTTC	CASSLGSGTYNEQFF
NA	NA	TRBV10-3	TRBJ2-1	TGTGCCATCAGTCCCCCCGGGTACAATGAGCAGTTCTTC	CAISPPGYNEQFF
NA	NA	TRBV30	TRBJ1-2	TGTGCCTGGAGTGTATCAGGCTTTCAGGGCTACACCTTC	CAWSVSGFQGYTF
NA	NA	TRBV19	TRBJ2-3	TGTGCCAGTAGTTCTGCGGGGCGGACAGATACGCAGTATTTT	CASSSAGRTDTQYF
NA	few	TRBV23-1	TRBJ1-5	TGCGCCAGCAGTCAATCGAACGGGGAGTCGGAGCCCCAGCATTTT	CASSQSNGESEPQHF
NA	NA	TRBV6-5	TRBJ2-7	TGTGCCAGCAGTCAAACAGTTCAAGGCGAGCAGTACTTC	CASSQTVQGEQYF
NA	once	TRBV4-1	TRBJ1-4	TGCGCCAGCAGCCCGGGAGGGAGCACAACTAATGAAAAACTGTTTTTT	CASSPGGSTTNEKLFF
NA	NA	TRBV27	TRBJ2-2	TGTGCCAGCAGGACATATGGGAACACCGGGGAGCTGTTTTTT	CASRTYGNTGELFF
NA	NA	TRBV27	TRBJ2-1	TGTGCCAGCAGTTTCTACAGCACGAGCTCCTACAATGAGCAGTTCTTC	CASSFYSTSSYNEQFF
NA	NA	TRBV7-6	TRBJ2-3	TGTGCCAGCAGCCCCTCCGGACTAAGCACAGATACGCAGTATTTT	CASSPSGLSTDTQYF
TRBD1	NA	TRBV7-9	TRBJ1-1	TGTGCCAGCAGCTTACAGGGGGCTGGTACTGAAGCTTTCTTT	CASSLQGAGTEAFF
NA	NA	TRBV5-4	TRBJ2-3	TGTGCCAGCAGCCGACGGGGCGGGGAGGCAGATACGCAGTATTTT	CASSRRGGEADTQYF
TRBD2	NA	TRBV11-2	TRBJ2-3	TGTGCCAGCAGCTCTGGGACTAGCGGGGGGGCTAGCACAGATACGCAGTATTTT	CASSSGTSGGASTDTQYF
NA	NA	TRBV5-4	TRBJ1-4	TGTGCCAGCAGCCCGACAGCAACTAATGAAAAACTGTTTTTT	CASSPTATNEKLFF
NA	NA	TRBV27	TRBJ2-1	TGTGCCACCTATAGACAGGGAGGCAATGAGCAGTTCTTC	CATYRQGGNEQFF
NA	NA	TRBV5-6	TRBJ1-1	TGTGCCAGCAACTTCAAAGCTTTCTTT	CASNFKAFF
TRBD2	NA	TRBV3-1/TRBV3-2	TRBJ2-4	TGTGCCAGCAGCCAACCACTCCTAGCGGGGGAGGCCAAAAACATTCAGTACTTC	CASSQPLLAGEAKNIQYF
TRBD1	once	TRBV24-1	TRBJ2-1	TGTGCCACCAGTGAAGGATTAAAGGACAGGGGGCTTAACAATGAGCAGTTCTTC	CATSEGLKDRGLNNEQFF
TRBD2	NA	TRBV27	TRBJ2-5	TGTGCCAGCAGTTTATTAACTAGCGGGGGGGCTGAGACCCAGTACTTC	CASSLLTSGGAETQYF
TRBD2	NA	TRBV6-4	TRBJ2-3	TGTGCCAGCAGTGACGTGGGACTAGGGACAGATACGCAGTATTTT	CASSDVGLGTDTQYF
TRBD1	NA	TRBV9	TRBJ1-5	TGTGCCAGCAGCATGACAGGGACCCCCCAGCCCCAGCATTTT	CASSMTGTPQPQHF
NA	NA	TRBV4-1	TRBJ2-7	TGCGCCAGCAGCCAAGTACCGGGACTGGGAACCTACGAGCAGTACTTC	CASSQVPGLGTYEQYF
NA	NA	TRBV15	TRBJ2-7	TGTGCCACCAGCAGAGATGCAGGAGGTTACGAGCAGTACTTC	CATSRDAGGYEQYF
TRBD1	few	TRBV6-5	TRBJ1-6	TGTGCCAGCAGTCGTGGACAGGGGCTTAATTCACCCCTCCACTTT	CASSRGQGLNSPLHF
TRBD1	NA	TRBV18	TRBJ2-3	TGTGCCAGCTCACAGACAGGGCGGGGCACAGATACGCAGTATTTT	CASSQTGRGTDTQYF
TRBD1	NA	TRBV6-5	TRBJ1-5	TGTGCCAGCAGGACAGGGGAAAGTCAGCCCCAGCATTTT	CASRTGESQPQHF
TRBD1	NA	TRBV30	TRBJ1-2	TGTGCCTGGAGGGGACAGGGTTTAAGCGGCTACACCTTC	CAWRGQGLSGYTF
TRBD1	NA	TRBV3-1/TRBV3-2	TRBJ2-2	TGTGCCAGCAGCCAAGATAGGGGACAGACGAACACCGGGGAGCTGTTTTTT	CASSQDRGQTNTGELFF
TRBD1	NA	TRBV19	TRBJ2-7	TGTGCCAGTAGTATAGGGGACAGGGACGAGCAGTACTTC	CASSIGDRDEQYF
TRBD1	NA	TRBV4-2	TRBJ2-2	TGTGCCAGCAGCCAAGGCCTCGGACAGGGGGCCGGGGAGCTGTTTTTT	CASSQGLGQGAGELFF
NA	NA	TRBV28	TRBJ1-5	TGTGCCAGCAGTTTATTATATCAGCCCCAGCATTTT	CASSLLYQPQHF
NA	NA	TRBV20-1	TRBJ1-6	TGCAGTGCTAGTAGCGGGTCGTATAATTCACCCCTCCACTTT	CSASSGSYNSPLHF
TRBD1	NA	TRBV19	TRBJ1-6	TGTGCCAGTAGTATAGGAGGACAGGTTAATTCACCCCTCCACTTT	CASSIGGQVNSPLHF
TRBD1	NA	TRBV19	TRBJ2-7	TGTGCCAGTGAACCAAGGACAGGGCCCCTCTACGAGCAGTACTTC	CASEPRTGPLYEQYF
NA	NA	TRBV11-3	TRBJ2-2	TGTGCCAGCAGCTTAGGGCAGACGAACACCGGGGAGCTGTTTTTT	CASSLGQTNTGELFF
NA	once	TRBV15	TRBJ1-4	TGTGCCACCAGTCAGGACGGGGCAACTAATGAAAAACTGTTTTTT	CATSQDGATNEKLFF
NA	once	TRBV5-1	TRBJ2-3	TGCGCCAGCAGCTTGGCCGGAACAGTCGGCACAGATACGCAGTATTTT	CASSLAGTVGTDTQYF
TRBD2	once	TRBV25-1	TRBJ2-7	TGTGCCAGCAGTGACACCGGGACTAGCGGGGCCTATTACGAGCAGTACTTC	CASSDTGTSGAYYEQYF
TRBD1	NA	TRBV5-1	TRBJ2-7	TGCGCCAGCAGCCTGGGACAGGGAGCTTACGAGCAGTACTTC	CASSLGQGAYEQYF
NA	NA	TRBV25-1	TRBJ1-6	TGTGCCAGCAGTCCCATGAGCGGGTCCTATAATTCACCCCTCCACTTT	CASSPMSGSYNSPLHF
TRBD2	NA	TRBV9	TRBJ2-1	TGTGCCAGCAGTGGAGCTAGCGGGGGGGCCAACTACAATGAGCAGTTCTTC	CASSGASGGANYNEQFF
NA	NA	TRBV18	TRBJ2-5	TGTGCCAGCGCGGGACAGACTCAAGAGACCCAGTACTTC	CASAGQTQETQYF
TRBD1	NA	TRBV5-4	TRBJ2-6	TGTGCCAGCAGCCTTGGACAGGGGGTTGTCTCTGGGGCCAACGTCCTGACTTTC	CASSLGQGVVSGANVLTF
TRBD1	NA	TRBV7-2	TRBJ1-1	TGTGCCAGCAGGGGACAGGGTAGGACCACTGAAGCTTTCTTT	CASRGQGRTTEAFF
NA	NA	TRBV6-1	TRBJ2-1	TGTGCCAGCAGTGAACAGGGAGGAATTAATTTCTACAATGAGCAGTTCTTC	CASSEQGGINFYNEQFF
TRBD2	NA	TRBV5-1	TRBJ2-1	TGCGCCAGCAGCTTCCAACCGGGGAGGGAGGGCGAGCAGTTCTTC	CASSFQPGREGEQFF